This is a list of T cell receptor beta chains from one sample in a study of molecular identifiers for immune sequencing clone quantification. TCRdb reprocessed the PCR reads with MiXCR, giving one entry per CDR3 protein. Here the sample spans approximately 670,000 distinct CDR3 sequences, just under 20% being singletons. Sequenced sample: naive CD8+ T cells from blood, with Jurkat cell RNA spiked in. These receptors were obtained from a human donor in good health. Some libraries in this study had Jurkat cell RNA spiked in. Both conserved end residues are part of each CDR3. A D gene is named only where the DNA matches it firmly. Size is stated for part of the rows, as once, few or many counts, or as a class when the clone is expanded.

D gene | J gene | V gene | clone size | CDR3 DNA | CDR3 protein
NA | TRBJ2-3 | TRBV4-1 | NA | TGCGTCAGCAGCCAAGAGCTCGCGGGTACTAGCACAGATACGCAGTATTTT | CVSSQELAGTSTDTQYF
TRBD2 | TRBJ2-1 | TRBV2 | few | TGTGCCATATCTAGCGGGGGGACGAATGAGCAGTTCTTC | CAISSGGTNEQFF
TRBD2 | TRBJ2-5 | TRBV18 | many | TGTGCCAGCTCATCGACTAGCGGGAGGTACCAAGAGACCCAGTACTTC | CASSSTSGRYQETQYF
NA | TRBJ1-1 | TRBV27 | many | TGTGCCAGCAGGACAGCCCTAGAATCGAACACTGAAGCTTTCTTT | CASRTALESNTEAFF
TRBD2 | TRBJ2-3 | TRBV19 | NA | TGTGCCAGTTCACGGACTAGCGGACTGTCAGATACGCAGTATTTT | CASSRTSGLSDTQYF
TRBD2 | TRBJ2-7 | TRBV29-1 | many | TGCAGCGTTGGAAGGACTAGCGGGAAATATGAGCAGTACTTC | CSVGRTSGKYEQYF
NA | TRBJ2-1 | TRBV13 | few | TGTGCCAGCAGCCAGAACAATGAGCAGTTCTTC | CASSQNNEQFF
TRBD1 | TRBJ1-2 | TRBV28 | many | TGTGCCAGCAGTCCGCCGGAGGGACAGGACTATGGCTACACCTTC | CASSPPEGQDYGYTF
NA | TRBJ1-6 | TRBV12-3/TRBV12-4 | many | TGTGCCAGCAGTTTTGAAGATTCACCCCTCCACTTT | CASSFEDSPLHF
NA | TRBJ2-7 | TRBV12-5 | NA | TGTGCTAGTGGTCACGACACCTACGAGCAGTACTTC | CASGHDTYEQYF
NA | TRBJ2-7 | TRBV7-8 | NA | TGTGCCAGCAGCGGGGCTGTCGGGGTATTTTCCTACGAGCAGTACTTC | CASSGAVGVFSYEQYF
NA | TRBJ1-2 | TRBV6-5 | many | TGTGCCAGCTCCACCGGGAAGGTTGGCTACACCTTC | CASSTGKVGYTF
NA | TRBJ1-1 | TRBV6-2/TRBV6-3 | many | TGTGCCAGCAAAATAAACTGGGGGAACACTGAAGCTTTCTTT | CASKINWGNTEAFF
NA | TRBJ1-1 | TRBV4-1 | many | TGCGCCAGCAGCCTTACCGCAATGGGGAACACTGAAGCTTTCTTT | CASSLTAMGNTEAFF
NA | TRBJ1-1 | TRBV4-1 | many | TGCGCCAGCAGCCAAGTGTCTAGACCCGGCACTGAAGCTTTCTTT | CASSQVSRPGTEAFF
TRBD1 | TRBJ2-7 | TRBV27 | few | TGTGCCAGCACCTCAGGGACAGGCCCGTGGGAGCAGTACTTC | CASTSGTGPWEQYF
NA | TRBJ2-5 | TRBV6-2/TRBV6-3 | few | TGTGCCAGCAGTTACTCACCCGGGACACCCAACTTC | CASSYSPGTPNF
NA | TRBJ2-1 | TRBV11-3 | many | TGTGCCAGCAGCCCCGGGGGTTGGGGACTTCGGAATGAGCAGTTCTTC | CASSPGGWGLRNEQFF
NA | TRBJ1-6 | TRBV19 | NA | TGTGCCAGTAGTCTCGGCCGGGACAAATTATTCTATAATTCACCCCTCCACTTT | CASSLGRDKLFYNSPLHF
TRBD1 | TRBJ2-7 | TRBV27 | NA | TGTGCCAGCAGTGAACCTGGGACAGGGAGAGACGAGCAGTACTTC | CASSEPGTGRDEQYF
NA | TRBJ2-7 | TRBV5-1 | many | TGCGCCAGCAGCTTGCCTTTAGGACAGAAGAACTACGAGCAGTACTTC | CASSLPLGQKNYEQYF
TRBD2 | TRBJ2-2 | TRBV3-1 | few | TGTGCCAGTGGAATAGCGGGGGTACGGAACACCGGGGAGCTGTTTTTT | CASGIAGVRNTGELFF
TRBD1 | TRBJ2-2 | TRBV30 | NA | TGTGCCTGGAGGCGACGACAGGGGACCCTGAACACCGGGGAGCTGTTTTTT | CAWRRRQGTLNTGELFF
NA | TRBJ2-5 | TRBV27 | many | TGTGCCAGCAGTTTCTTGGGGGGAGTGGAGGAGACCCAGTACTTC | CASSFLGGVEETQYF
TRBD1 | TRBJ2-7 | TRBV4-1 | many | TGCGCCAGCAGCCAAGGGACAGGGGGCATGGGGGAGCAGTACTTC | CASSQGTGGMGEQYF
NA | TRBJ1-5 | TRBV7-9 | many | TGTGCCAGCAGCTTAGACGCAATCAATCAGCCCCAGCATTTT | CASSLDAINQPQHF
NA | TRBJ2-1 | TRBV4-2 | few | TGTGCCAGCAGCCCTGGCGGCTATGAGCAGTTCTTC | CASSPGGYEQFF
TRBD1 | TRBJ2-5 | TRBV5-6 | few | TGTGCCAGCAATTCTTTGGGGACAGGGGAAGAGACCCAGTACTTC | CASNSLGTGEETQYF
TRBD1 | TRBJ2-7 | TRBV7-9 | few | TGTGCCAGCAGTCCTCTTACGACAGGGCTACACTACGAGCAGTACTTC | CASSPLTTGLHYEQYF
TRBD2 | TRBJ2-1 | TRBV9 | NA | TGTGCCAGCAGCGGAGCGAGAGGAGCGGGGGCACTCGATGGTGAGCAGTTCTTC | CASSGARGAGALDGEQFF
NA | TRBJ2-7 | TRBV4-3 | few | TGCGCCAGCAGCCAGGACAGTTCCCCTAACTACGAGCAGTACTTC | CASSQDSSPNYEQYF
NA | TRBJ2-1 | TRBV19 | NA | TGTGCCAGTAGTATAAGTGGGGCCAAGCCTTACAATGAGCAGTTCTTC | CASSISGAKPYNEQFF
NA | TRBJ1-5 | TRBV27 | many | TGTGCCAGCAGTTCCGGACAGCTCCCAAGGGAGCCCCAGCATTTT | CASSSGQLPREPQHF